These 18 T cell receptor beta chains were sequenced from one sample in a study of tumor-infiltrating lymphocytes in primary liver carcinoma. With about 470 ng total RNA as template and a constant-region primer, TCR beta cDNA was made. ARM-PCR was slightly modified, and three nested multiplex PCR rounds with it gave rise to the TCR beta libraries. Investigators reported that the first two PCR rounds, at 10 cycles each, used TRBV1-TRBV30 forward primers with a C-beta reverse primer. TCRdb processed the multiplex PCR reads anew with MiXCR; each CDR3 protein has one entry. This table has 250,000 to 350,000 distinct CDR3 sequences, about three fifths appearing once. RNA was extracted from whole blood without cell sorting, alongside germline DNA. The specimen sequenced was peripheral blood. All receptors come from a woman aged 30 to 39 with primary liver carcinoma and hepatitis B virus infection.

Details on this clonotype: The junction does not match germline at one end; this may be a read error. CDR3: CATSQTGQNQETQYF. The CDR3 DNA is TGTGCCACCAGTCAGACGGGACAAAACCAAGAGACCCAGTACTTC. The rearrangement links TRBV6-6 to TRBJ2-5; TRBD1 might be the D (6 bases). Per the germline V gene, CDR1 is MNHNY and CDR2 is SVGAGI (reference sequence). This CDR3 is 15 amino acids long.

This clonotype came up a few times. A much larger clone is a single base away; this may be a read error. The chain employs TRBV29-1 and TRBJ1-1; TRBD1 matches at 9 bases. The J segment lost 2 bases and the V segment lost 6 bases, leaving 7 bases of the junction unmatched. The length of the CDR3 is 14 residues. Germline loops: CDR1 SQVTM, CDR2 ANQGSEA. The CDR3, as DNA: TGCAGCGTAGCCCAGGGACAGGGTAACACTGAAGCTTTCTTT. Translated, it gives CSVAQGQGNTEAFF. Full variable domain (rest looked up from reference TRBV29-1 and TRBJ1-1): SAVISQKPSRDICQRGTSLTIQCQVDSQVTMMFWYRQQPGQSLTLIATANQGSEATYESGFVIDKFPISRPNLTFSTLTVSNMSPEDSSIYLCSVAQGQGNTEAFFGQGTRLTVV.

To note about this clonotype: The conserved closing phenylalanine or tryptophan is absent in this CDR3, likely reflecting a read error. The CDR3 loop reads CASSPRSGYEQYL. The CDR3 DNA follows: TGTGCCAGCAGCCCGCGTTCGGGCTACGAGCAGTACCTC. The V and J genes are TRBV11-1 and TRBJ2-7; D gene ambiguous. Germline V gives CDR1 SGHAT, CDR2 FQDESV (reference sequence). The CDR3 spans 13 residues. V was shortened by 5 bases and J by 3 bases, with 11 bases between the two germline ends.

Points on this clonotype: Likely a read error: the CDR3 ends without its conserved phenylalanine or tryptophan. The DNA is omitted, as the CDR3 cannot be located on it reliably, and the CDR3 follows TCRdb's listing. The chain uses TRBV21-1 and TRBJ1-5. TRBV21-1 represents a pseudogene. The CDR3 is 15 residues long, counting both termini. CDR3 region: CASWAVLIVNQPQHL.

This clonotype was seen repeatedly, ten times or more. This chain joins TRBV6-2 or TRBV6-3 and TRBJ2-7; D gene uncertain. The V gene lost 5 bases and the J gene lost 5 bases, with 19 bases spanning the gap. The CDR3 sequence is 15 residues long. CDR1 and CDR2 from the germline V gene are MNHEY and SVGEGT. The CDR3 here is CASSPDSATPDEQYF. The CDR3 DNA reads TGTGCCAGCAGTCCCGACTCCGCTACGCCGGACGAGCAGTACTTC.

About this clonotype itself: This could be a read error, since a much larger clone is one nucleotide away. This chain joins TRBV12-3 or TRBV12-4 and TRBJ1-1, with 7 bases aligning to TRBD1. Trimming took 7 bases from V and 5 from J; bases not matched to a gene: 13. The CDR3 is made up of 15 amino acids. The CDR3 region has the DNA TGTGCCAGCAACCCACCGGGACAGCGAAGAACTGAAGCTTTCTTT. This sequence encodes CASNPPGQRRTEAFF.

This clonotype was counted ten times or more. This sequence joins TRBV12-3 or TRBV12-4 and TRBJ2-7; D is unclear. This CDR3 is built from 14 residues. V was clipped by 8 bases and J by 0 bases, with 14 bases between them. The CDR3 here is CASGFRASSYEQYF. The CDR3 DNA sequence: TGTGCCAGCGGGTTTCGAGCGAGCTCCTACGAGCAGTACTTC.

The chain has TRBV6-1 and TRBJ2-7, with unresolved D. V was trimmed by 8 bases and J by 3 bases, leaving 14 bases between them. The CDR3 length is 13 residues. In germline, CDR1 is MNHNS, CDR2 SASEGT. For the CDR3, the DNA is TGTGCCAGCGGTTTTCGGCCTTACTACGAGCAGTACTTC. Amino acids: CASGFRPYYEQYF.

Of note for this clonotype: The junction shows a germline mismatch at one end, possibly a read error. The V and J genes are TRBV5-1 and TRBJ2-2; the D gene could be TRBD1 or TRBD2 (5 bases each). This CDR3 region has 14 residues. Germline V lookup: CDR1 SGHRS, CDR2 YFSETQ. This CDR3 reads CASNLWDESGELFF. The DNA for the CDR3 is TGCGCCAGCAACTTGTGGGACGAGAGCGGGGAGCTGTTTTTT.

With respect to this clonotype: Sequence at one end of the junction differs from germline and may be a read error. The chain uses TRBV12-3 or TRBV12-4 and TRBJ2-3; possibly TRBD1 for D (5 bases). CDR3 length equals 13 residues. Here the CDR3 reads CASQGIFTETQYF. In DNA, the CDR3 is TGTGCCAGCCAGGGAATTTTTACAGAAACGCAGTATTTT.

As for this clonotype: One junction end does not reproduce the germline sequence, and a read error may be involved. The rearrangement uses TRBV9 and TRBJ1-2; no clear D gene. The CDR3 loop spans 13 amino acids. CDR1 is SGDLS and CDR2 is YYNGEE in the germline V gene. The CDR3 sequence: CTSSGAGMFGYTF. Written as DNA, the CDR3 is TGTACCAGCAGTGGAGCGGGGATGTTTGGCTACACCTTC.

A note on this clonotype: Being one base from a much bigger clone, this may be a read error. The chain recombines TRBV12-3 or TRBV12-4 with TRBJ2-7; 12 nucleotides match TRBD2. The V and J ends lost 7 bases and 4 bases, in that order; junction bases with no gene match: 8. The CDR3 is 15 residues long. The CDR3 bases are TGTGCCAGCAACCCAAGACTAGCGGGAGCTTACGAGCAGTACTTC. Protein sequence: CASNPRLAGAYEQYF.

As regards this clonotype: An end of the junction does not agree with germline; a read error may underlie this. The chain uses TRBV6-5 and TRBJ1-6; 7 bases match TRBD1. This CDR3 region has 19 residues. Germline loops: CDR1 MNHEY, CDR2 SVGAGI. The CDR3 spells CASSPRGQWDSSYNLPLHF. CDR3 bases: TGTGCCAGCAGTCCCCGGGGACAGTGGGATAGCTCCTATAATTTACCCCTCCACTTT.

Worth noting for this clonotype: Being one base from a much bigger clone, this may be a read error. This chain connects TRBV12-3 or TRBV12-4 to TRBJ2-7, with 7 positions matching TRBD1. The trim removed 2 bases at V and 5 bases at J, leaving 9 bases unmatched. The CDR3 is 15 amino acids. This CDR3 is CASSLRRTGANEQYF. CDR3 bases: TGTGCCAGCAGTTTAAGGAGAACAGGGGCAAACGAGCAGTACTTC.

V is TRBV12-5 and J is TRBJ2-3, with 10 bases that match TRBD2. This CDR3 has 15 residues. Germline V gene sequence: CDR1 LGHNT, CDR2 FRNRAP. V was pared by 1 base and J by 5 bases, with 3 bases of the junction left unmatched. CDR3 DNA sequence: TGTGCTAGTGGTTTGGGTAGCGGGAGGTTAGATACGCAGTATTTT. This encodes CASGLGSGRLDTQYF.

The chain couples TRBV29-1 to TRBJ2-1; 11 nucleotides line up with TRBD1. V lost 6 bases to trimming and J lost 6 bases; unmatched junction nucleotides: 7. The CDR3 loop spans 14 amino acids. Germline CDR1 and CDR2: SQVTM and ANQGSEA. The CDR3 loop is CSVRTGGHSNEQFF. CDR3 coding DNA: TGCAGCGTCAGGACAGGGGGCCATTCCAATGAGCAGTTCTTC.

CDR3 nucleotides: TGTGCCTGCCTGGGACCGAGGAATGAAAAACTGTTTTTT. This sequence encodes CACLGPRNEKLFF. J is TRBJ1-4 and V is TRBV30; D perhaps matches TRBD1 (5 bases). Germline values: CDR1 GTSNPN, CDR2 SVGIG (reference sequence). CDR3 length: 13 amino acids. The germline V and J ends were trimmed by 6 bases and 5 bases, with 13 bases remaining between them.

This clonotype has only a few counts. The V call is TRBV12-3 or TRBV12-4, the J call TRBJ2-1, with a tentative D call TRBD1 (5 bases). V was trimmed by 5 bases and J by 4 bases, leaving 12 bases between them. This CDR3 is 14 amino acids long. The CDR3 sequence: CASSRGQGYNEQFF. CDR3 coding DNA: TGTGCCAGCAGTAGAGGACAAGGTTACAATGAGCAGTTCTTC.